Presented here are 17 T cell receptor beta chains from one specimen sequenced in a study of cytomegalovirus exposure and HLA in healthy donors. A multiplex PCR was run with 60 Vbeta primers and 13 Jbeta primers. This table comes from immunoSEQ multiplex PCR, and its TCRdb copy is limited to in-frame clones, with some not included. The sample records fewer than 150,000 clones, roughly three quarters being singletons. Sequencing was done on a sample of PBMCs. The receptor set was obtained from a male donor in good health and CMV-seronegative.

This clone has only a few counts. The chain couples TRBV7-3 to TRBJ1-1; maybe TRBD1 (6 bases). The V end was cut by 2 bases, the J end by 4 bases, with 14 bases between. The CDR3 has 15 amino acids. Germline V gene data show CDR1 as SGHTA and CDR2 as FQGTGA. CDR3 nucleotide sequence: TGTGCCAGCAGCTTAGCGGGGGCGCCGACCACTGAAGCTTTCTTT. Amino acids: CASSLAGAPTTEAFF.

This chain joins TRBV9 and TRBJ2-1; the D gene is possibly TRBD2 (6 bases). The CDR3 length is 15 residues. Deletions cut 1 base from V and 6 bases from J, with 14 bases between. CDR1 is SGDLS and CDR2 is YYNGEE in the germline V gene. This CDR3 reads CASSVSPMGGNEQFF. DNA of the CDR3: TGTGCCAGCAGCGTAAGCCCGATGGGGGGCAATGAGCAGTTCTTC.

V and J are TRBV28 and TRBJ2-5; TRBD1 is a possible D gene (6 bases). The germline V gene has CDR1 MDHEN and CDR2 SYDVKM. The CDR3 covers 12 residues. V lost 3 bases and J lost 10, with 12 bases in between. The chain's CDR3 is CASSFLTGLQYF. The CDR3 nucleotides read TGTGCCAGCAGTTTTTTAACAGGGCTCCAGTACTTC.

The rearrangement joins TRBV4-2 to TRBJ2-1; D might be TRBD2 (5 bases). Germline assignment: CDR1 LGHNA and CDR2 YNFKEQ. The V gene lost 4 bases and the J gene lost 0 bases, with 10 bases spanning the gap. The length of the CDR3 is 15 residues. The CDR3 loop is CASSPRTGSYNEQFF. The CDR3 bases are TGTGCCAGCAGCCCCCGGACTGGCTCCTACAATGAGCAGTTCTTC.

This chain joins TRBV5-1 and TRBJ2-5, with D perhaps TRBD1 (5 bases). Germline values: CDR1 SGHRS, CDR2 YFSETQ. This CDR3 has 14 amino acids. V shed 3 bases and J shed 5 bases, with 14 bases lying between them. The CDR3, as DNA: TGCGCCAGCAGCTGGGGCAGGGAACGGGAGACCCAGTACTTC. Residues: CASSWGRERETQYF.

The CDR3 here is CASSQGRIGQNTEAFF. DNA of the CDR3: TGCGCCAGCAGCCAAGGACGCATCGGACAGAACACTGAAGCTTTCTTT. V is TRBV4-1 and J is TRBJ1-1; D perhaps matches TRBD1 (5 bases). V lost 1 base to trimming and J lost 1 base, with 13 bases between them. CDR1 is MGHRA and CDR2 is YSYEKL in the germline V gene. The CDR3 consists of 16 residues.

The chain couples TRBV4-3 to TRBJ2-7; D is unclear. The CDR3 loop spans 16 amino acids. The V end was cut by 0 bases, the J end by 3 bases, with 15 bases between. Per germline, CDR1 LGHNA and CDR2 YSLEER. The CDR3 DNA sequence: TGCGCCAGCAGCCAAGATCCAACAGCTCAGTACTACGAGCAGTACTTC. Its translation is CASSQDPTAQYYEQYF.

V gene TRBV19 combines with J gene TRBJ1-1; 7 nucleotides align to TRBD1. Germline trimming cut 6 bases from V and 6 bases from J; bases unmatched to any gene: 7. Looked up from germline, CDR1 is LNHDA and CDR2 is SQIVND (reference sequence). CDR3 length: 13 residues. The CDR3 bases are TGTGCCAGTAGGTCATATGACAGGGCTGAAGCTTTCTTT. The encoded protein is CASRSYDRAEAFF. The variable domain in full, completed from reference TRBV19 and TRBJ1-1, reads DGGITQSPKYLFRKEGQNVTLSCEQNLNHDAMYWYRQDPGQGLRLIYYSQIVNDFQKGDIAEGYSVSREKKESFPLTVTSAQKNPTAFYLCASRSYDRAEAFFGQGTRLTVV.

The rearrangement uses TRBV6-6 and TRBJ2-3, with TRBD2 matching over 8 bases. Germline V gives CDR1 MNHNY, CDR2 SVGAGI (reference sequence). Trimming cost V 5 bases and J 8 bases; bases outside gene matches: 9. This CDR3 contains 14 residues. CDR3: CASSREGGVATQYF. CDR3 bases: TGTGCCAGCAGTCGGGAGGGAGGGGTTGCTACGCAGTATTTT.

The V call is TRBV11-2, the J call TRBJ1-1; D may be TRBD1 (5 bases). Trimming took 5 bases from V and 11 from J, leaving 15 bases between them. Germline V gene data show CDR1 as SGHAT and CDR2 as FQNNGV. The CDR3 is 12 amino acids. CDR3 DNA: TGTGCCAGCAGCCGCAGGGAGGGATATGCTTTCTTT. The encoded protein is CASSRREGYAFF.

The rearrangement uses TRBV5-6 and TRBJ1-4; TRBD1 matches at 7 bases. Germline lookup yields CDR1 SGHDT and CDR2 YYEEEE. The length of the CDR3 is 14 residues. J gave up 7 bases and V 2 bases, and 5 bases lay outside the gene matches. The CDR3 loop reads CASSLPGQSEKLFF. CDR3 in DNA: TGTGCCAGCAGCTTACCGGGACAGAGTGAAAAACTGTTTTTT.

A few counts support this clone. The rearrangement links TRBV9 to TRBJ1-1; no clear D gene. With 2 bases removed from V and 1 base from J, the gap between germline ends came to 9 bases. This CDR3 is 14 amino acids long. From germline, CDR1 is SGDLS and CDR2 YYNGEE. The chain's CDR3 is CASSVGRQNTEAFF. CDR3 sequence (DNA): TGTGCCAGCAGCGTTGGCCGACAGAACACTGAAGCTTTCTTT.

The chain combines TRBV11-2 with TRBJ1-1; D possibly corresponds to TRBD1 (5 bases). This CDR3 is built from 14 residues. Germline V gene lookup returns CDR1 SGHAT and CDR2 FQNNGV. Between the trimmed V and J ends, which lost 5 bases and 3 bases, there was a span of 13 bases. The CDR3 region is CASSETWGDTEAFF. CDR3 bases: TGTGCCAGCAGCGAGACCTGGGGGGACACTGAAGCTTTCTTT.

V gene TRBV4-3 combines with J gene TRBJ1-6, with unresolved D. The germline V gene encodes CDR1 LGHNA and CDR2 YSLEER. The length of the CDR3 is 15 residues. V was trimmed by 2 bases and J by 6 bases, leaving 11 bases between them. CDR3 residues: CASSQRQVVNSPLHF. CDR3 bases: TGCGCCAGCAGCCAAAGGCAGGTGGTTAATTCACCCCTCCACTTT.

This clone was recorded only once. V and J are TRBV2 and TRBJ2-7; 11 bases are a match to TRBD1. The germline gives CDR1 SNHLY, CDR2 FYNNEI. The CDR3 totals 15 residues. J was trimmed by 2 bases and V by 4 bases; bases with no gene match: 4. CDR3 protein: CASSGGTGGTYEQYF. DNA for the CDR3: TGTGCCAGCAGTGGGGGGACAGGGGGAACCTACGAGCAGTACTTC.

The chain employs TRBV5-1 and TRBJ2-3; TRBD2 matches 13 bases. The CDR3 is 16 residues long. J lost 6 bases, V lost 4 bases, and 8 bases had no gene match. Germline CDR1 SGHRS, CDR2 YFSETQ. CDR3 DNA: TGCGCCAGCAGCCTTCGGACTAGCGGGGGTGCGGATACGCAGTATTTT. This translates into CASSLRTSGGADTQYF.

The genes are TRBV11-1 and TRBJ2-1; TRBD1 might be the D (6 bases). Per the germline V gene, CDR1 is SGHAT and CDR2 is FQDESV (reference sequence). The V end lost 3 bases, the J end lost 9 bases, and 12 bases lay between the germline ends. CDR3 length: 13 residues. In nucleotides, the CDR3 is TGTGCCAGCAGCTTTTCAGGGGTTGGTGAGCAGTTCTTC. It codes for CASSFSGVGEQFF.